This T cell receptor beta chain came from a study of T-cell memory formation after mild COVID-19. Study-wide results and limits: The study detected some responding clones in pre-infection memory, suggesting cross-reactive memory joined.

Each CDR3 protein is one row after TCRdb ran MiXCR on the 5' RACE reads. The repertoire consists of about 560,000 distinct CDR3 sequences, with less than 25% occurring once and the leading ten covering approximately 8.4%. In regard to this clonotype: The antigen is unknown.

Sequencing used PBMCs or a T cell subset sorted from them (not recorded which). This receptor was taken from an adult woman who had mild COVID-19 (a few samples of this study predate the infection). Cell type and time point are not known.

DNA of the CDR3: TGTGCCACCAGCGGACTAGCGGGAGTGGGCGGTGAGCAGTTCTTC. It yields the protein CATSGLAGVGGEQFF. The chain couples TRBV15 to TRBJ2-1, with 13 nucleotides matching TRBD2. This CDR3 spans 15 amino acids. Unmatched junction bases numbered 7, after V lost 5 bases and J lost 9 bases. From germline, CDR1 is LNHNV and CDR2 YYDKDF (reference sequence).